The 28 T cell receptor beta chains below were found in one sample sequenced in a study of breast tumors, draining lymph nodes, adjacent tissues. The lymph nodes were axillary draining lymph nodes from breast cancer patients. TCRdb re-analysed the multiplex PCR reads in MiXCR, keeping a single row per CDR3 protein. This sample has under 250,000 distinct CDR3 sequences, with less than 40% found just once. The sample was axillary lymph node tissue. The receptor set was obtained from a female donor with breast cancer. Some clones in this sample may be carry-over from other donors' samples.

This clonotype occurred many times. The rearrangement links TRBV7-2 to TRBJ2-2, with TRBD2 matching over 11 bases. Per germline, CDR1 SGHTA and CDR2 FQGNSA. This CDR3 spans 15 amino acids. After removal of 5 bases from V and 5 bases from J, the junction contained 4 bases not matched to a gene. CDR3 nucleotide sequence: TGTGCCAGCAGCCGACTAGCGGGACGGACCGGGGAGCTGTTTTTT. It translates to CASSRLAGRTGELFF.

This clonotype was detected only once. The V and J genes are TRBV20-1 and TRBJ2-7, with TRBD2 identical over 12 bases. With V trimmed by 0 bases and J by 0 bases, 0 bases remained unmatched. CDR1 and CDR2 from the germline V gene are DFQATT and SNEGSKA (reference sequence). The CDR3 extends over 15 amino acids. The CDR3 is CSARELAGGSYEQYF. Here the CDR3 DNA reads TGCAGTGCTAGAGAACTAGCGGGAGGCTCCTACGAGCAGTACTTC.

The rearrangement joins TRBV28 to TRBJ2-5; no reliable D call. Germline assignment: CDR1 MDHEN and CDR2 SYDVKM. The V and J ends lost 5 bases and 2 bases respectively, with 12 bases between them. The CDR3 totals 14 residues. The CDR3 is CASSRSAGQETQYF. Written as DNA, the CDR3 is TGTGCCAGCAGTCGGTCCGCAGGTCAAGAGACCCAGTACTTC.

This clonotype was recorded at least ten times. The V and J genes are TRBV4-2 and TRBJ2-1; TRBD1 is a possible D gene (5 bases). Germline V gives CDR1 LGHNA, CDR2 YNFKEQ. This CDR3 comprises 15 residues. The germline V and J ends were trimmed by 0 bases and 5 bases, with 11 bases remaining between them. DNA for the CDR3: TGTGCCAGCAGCCAAGAAAGGGGTGGGAACAATGAGCAGTTCTTC. It specifies CASSQERGGNNEQFF.

At least ten counts were recorded for this clonotype. This chain uses TRBV2 with TRBJ2-6; no clear D. The CDR3 length is 18 residues. The germline V gene has CDR1 SNHLY and CDR2 FYNNEI. V shed 4 bases and J shed 1 base, with 17 bases lying between them. CDR3 region: CASSAQRGMRSGANVLTF. The CDR3 DNA reads as TGTGCCAGCAGTGCCCAGCGAGGTATGCGGTCTGGGGCCAACGTCCTGACTTTC.

In its sample, this clonotype was seen many times. The chain employs TRBV10-2 and TRBJ2-1, with a possible D match to TRBD2 (5 bases). Germline values: CDR1 WSHSY, CDR2 SAAADI. CDR3 size: 11 residues. V gave up 4 bases and J gave up 7 bases, with 5 bases separating them. The CDR3 reads CASSGTNEQFF. DNA of the CDR3: TGCGCCAGCAGTGGGACTAATGAGCAGTTCTTC.

The sample holds a few counts of this clonotype. The gene calls are TRBV20-1 and TRBJ1-1; D is undetermined. The CDR3 loop spans 15 amino acids. CDR1 is DFQATT, CDR2 SNEGSKA, per germline (reference sequence). Trimming left V 8 bases short and J 1 base short, with 20 bases between. The CDR3 loop reads CSSPRFGGSNTEAFF. The CDR3 DNA follows: TGCAGTTCACCCCGGTTCGGAGGATCGAACACTGAAGCTTTCTTT.

On this clonotype: Because it lacks the conserved phenylalanine or tryptophan at the end, this CDR3 is likely a read error. The CDR3 coding sequence is TGCGCCAGCACTGTGGACAGCGTGAACACTGAAGCTTTCTTA. Translating it yields CASTVDSVNTEAFL. The chain employs TRBV5-1 and TRBJ1-1; a possible D gene is TRBD1 (6 bases). This CDR3 is built from 14 residues. Between the trimmed V and J ends, which lost 6 bases and 0 bases, there was a span of 12 bases. Looked up from germline, CDR1 is SGHRS and CDR2 is YFSETQ.

This chain links TRBV5-6 with TRBJ2-3, with 9 bases identical to TRBD1. CDR1 and CDR2 from the germline V gene are SGHDT and YYEEEE. The V gene end was trimmed by 1 base and the J gene end by 4 bases; junction bases not matched to a gene: 10. The CDR3 length is 17 residues. CDR3 region: CASSLMDRGSGADTQYF. As DNA, the CDR3 is TGTGCCAGCAGCTTGATGGACAGGGGATCGGGGGCAGATACGCAGTATTTT.

About this clonotype: With a much larger clone just one base away, this may be a read error. This chain connects TRBV24-1 to TRBJ2-1; no clear D gene. This CDR3 contains 12 residues. Germline CDR1 and CDR2: KGHDR and SFDVKD. The V end was cut by 4 bases, the J end by 5 bases, with 5 bases between. CDR3 sequence reads: CATSEWDNEQFF. The CDR3 DNA sequence: TGTGCCACCAGTGAATGGGACAATGAGCAGTTCTTC.

This clonotype was counted at least ten times. This chain uses TRBV20-1 with TRBJ2-7, with 9 bases that match TRBD2. Germline CDR1 DFQATT, CDR2 SNEGSKA (reference sequence). The CDR3 is 12 amino acids. V trimming: 3 bases; J trimming: 4 bases; junction bases outside the gene matches: 1. CDR3 loop: CSASAGGYEQYF. Written as DNA, the CDR3 is TGCAGTGCTAGCGCGGGAGGGTACGAGCAGTACTTC.

This clonotype has only a few counts. This chain links TRBV6-5 with TRBJ2-1; TRBD2 aligns across 9 bases. Germline values: CDR1 MNHEY, CDR2 SVGAGI. The CDR3 has 17 amino acids. Unmatched junction bases numbered 11, after V lost 5 bases and J lost 3 bases. The CDR3 reads CASSRGPASGNYNEQFF. The CDR3 DNA is TGTGCCAGCAGTCGGGGGCCCGCTAGCGGGAACTACAATGAGCAGTTCTTC.

This chain uses TRBV9 with TRBJ2-3; D possibly matches TRBD1 or TRBD2 (6 bases each). Germline V gene lookup returns CDR1 SGDLS and CDR2 YYNGEE. V was clipped by 1 base and J by 6 bases, with 24 bases between them. This CDR3 is built from 18 residues. The DNA of the CDR3 is TGTGCCAGCAGCGTACCTGACGGGGGCTCGGACACCGGGGATACGCAGTATTTT. Encoded protein: CASSVPDGGSDTGDTQYF.

This clonotype was detected ten times or more. One end of the junction fails to match germline, which may point to a read error. The V and J genes are TRBV6-5 and TRBJ1-2; 7 bases fit TRBD1. This CDR3 spans 15 amino acids. Germline values: CDR1 MNHEY, CDR2 SVGAGI. CDR3 sequence reads: CASSHSQGANYGYTF. The DNA for the CDR3 is TGTGCCAGCAGTCACTCGCAGGGGGCTAACTATGGCTACACCTTC.

This chain joins TRBV7-2 and TRBJ2-7; 10 bases line up with TRBD2. The CDR3 loop spans 16 amino acids. Germline-derived CDR1 and CDR2 are SGHTA and FQGNSA. Trimming at V came to 6 bases and at J to 3 bases, leaving 11 bases not matched to a gene. For the CDR3, the DNA is TGTGCCAGCAGACGCACGGGGAGCGGGAGGGGCTACGAGCAGTACTTC. Residues: CASRRTGSGRGYEQYF.

This clonotype was observed many times. The chain recombines TRBV28 with TRBJ2-7; D not certain. CDR3 length: 13 amino acids. V was cut by 7 bases and J by 6 bases, with 16 bases left in between. Germline assignment: CDR1 MDHEN and CDR2 SYDVKM. Here the CDR3 DNA reads TGTGCCAGCACCCAGAATCTTTTAAGCGAGCAGTACTTC. As protein: CASTQNLLSEQYF.

This clonotype was detected ten times or more. The chain links TRBV2 to TRBJ2-1, with TRBD1 matching over 7 bases. The CDR3 length is 15 residues. Trimming took 5 bases from V and 4 from J; bases not matched to a gene: 8. The germline V gene encodes CDR1 SNHLY and CDR2 FYNNEI. CDR3 amino acids: CASSRDRDSYNEQFF. The CDR3 nucleotides are TGTGCCAGCAGTAGGGACAGAGATTCTTACAATGAGCAGTTCTTC.

This chain joins TRBV2 and TRBJ1-6; tentatively, D is TRBD1 (6 bases). The germline V and J ends were trimmed by 6 bases and 9 bases, with 15 bases remaining between them. Germline V gene data show CDR1 as SNHLY and CDR2 as FYNNEI. The CDR3 is 14 residues long. The CDR3 nucleotides read TGTGCCAGCAGAACTCAGGGGTTAGGTTCACCCCTCCACTTT. This encodes CASRTQGLGSPLHF.

The sample holds many counts of this clonotype. Its ends do not fully match the called genes, so a read error is possible. The CDR3: CASSLGLSRWETQHF. CDR3 in DNA: TGTGCCAGCAGCTTAGGACTTTCAAGGTGGGAGACCCAGCACTTC. This chain connects TRBV7-2 to TRBJ2-5; maybe TRBD2 (5 bases). Germline assignment: CDR1 SGHTA and CDR2 FQGNSA. CDR3 length equals 15 residues.

There are many counts of this clonotype. The chain couples TRBV3-1 to TRBJ1-2; D is ambiguous. The CDR3 loop spans 14 amino acids. Germline lookup yields CDR1 LGHDT and CDR2 YNNKEL (reference sequence). The V end was cut by 4 bases, the J end by 4 bases, with 13 bases between. The chain's CDR3 is CASSPTTGTYGYTF. DNA of the CDR3: TGTGCCAGCAGCCCAACGACCGGCACCTATGGCTACACCTTC.

At least ten counts were recorded for this clonotype. The chain joins TRBV4-3 to TRBJ2-3; possible D gene TRBD2, 5 bases. CDR3 size: 13 residues. The V gene lost 0 bases and the J gene lost 10 bases, with 11 bases spanning the gap. Germline loops: CDR1 LGHNA, CDR2 YSLEER. The CDR3 region has the DNA TGCGCCAGCAGCCAAGAAGTCTCGGGATCGCAGTATTTT. Protein: CASSQEVSGSQYF.

This clonotype was seen repeatedly, ten times or more. The rearrangement joins TRBV11-1 to TRBJ2-2; D unresolved. The CDR3 sequence is 14 residues long. Germline CDR1 is SGHAT and CDR2 is FQDESV (reference sequence). Trimming stripped 4 bases from V and 6 bases from J, with 12 bases between. CDR3 sequence (DNA): TGTGCCAGCAGCTCAAGTGGTTCCCCCGGGGAGCTGTTTTTT. Translated: CASSSSGSPGELFF.

This clonotype appeared many times. This may be a read error: a much more frequent sequence differs by one nucleotide. The conserved closing phenylalanine or tryptophan is absent in this CDR3, likely reflecting a read error. The V and J genes are TRBV14 and TRBJ2-5; no definite D call. Germline CDR1 is SGHDN and CDR2 is FVKESK. The CDR3 has 13 amino acids. With 4 bases removed from V and 2 bases from J, the gap between germline ends came to 8 bases. CDR3 coding DNA: TGTGCCAGCAGCCGTTACTTGCAAGAGACCCAGTACTCC. Its protein is CASSRYLQETQYS.

Worth noting for this clonotype: At one of its ends the junction is not consistent with the germline gene, which may arise from a read error. This CDR3 is CAGSISHTAGELFF. The CDR3, as DNA: TGTGCCGGCAGCATATCCCACACGGCCGGGGAGCTGTTTTTT. This chain joins TRBV7-9 and TRBJ2-2; no clear D. CDR1 is SEHNR, CDR2 FQNEAQ, per germline (reference sequence). The CDR3 extends over 14 amino acids.

In this sample, this clonotype turned up many times. The chain has TRBV24-1 and TRBJ2-1; D is possibly TRBD1 (5 bases). V lost 4 bases, J lost 6 bases, and 12 bases lay in between. The CDR3 has 14 residues. Germline CDR1 KGHDR, CDR2 SFDVKD. The CDR3 sequence: CATSDATGANEQFF. DNA for the CDR3: TGTGCCACCAGTGACGCTACAGGTGCCAATGAGCAGTTCTTC.

This clonotype was observed many times. The CDR3 loop is CASSLVAGVGTGELFF. The DNA of the CDR3 is TGCGCCAGCAGCTTAGTAGCGGGAGTGGGCACCGGGGAGCTGTTTTTT. The chain uses TRBV5-1 and TRBJ2-2, with 9 bases identical to TRBD2. J gave up 4 bases and V 2 bases, and 6 bases lay outside the gene matches. Germline CDR1 SGHRS, CDR2 YFSETQ. CDR3 length equals 16 residues.

This clonotype has more than one count but fewer than ten. The CDR3 DNA reads as TGTGCCAGCAGTTTCTCGCACGGGAGCCAAGAGACCCAGTACTTC. Translated, it gives CASSFSHGSQETQYF. V usage is TRBV28 and J usage is TRBJ2-5; weak D call: TRBD2 (6 bases). CDR3 size: 15 residues. The germline V gene encodes CDR1 MDHEN and CDR2 SYDVKM. Trimming removed 3 bases from V and 1 base from J, with 12 bases in between. The full variable domain, completed using reference TRBV28 and TRBJ2-5, is DVKVTQSSRYLVKRTGEKVFLECVQDMDHENMFWYRQDPGLGLRLIYFSYDVKMKEKGDIPEGYSVSREKKERFSLILESASTNQTSMYLCASSFSHGSQETQYFGPGTRLLVL.

This sequence joins TRBV25-1 and TRBJ2-7, with TRBD1 identical over 7 bases. CDR3 length: 15 residues. Germline CDR1 reads MGHDK; CDR2 reads SYGVNS. Trimming at V came to 4 bases and at J to 3 bases, leaving 9 bases not matched to a gene. The CDR3 reads CASSGLQGGLYEQYF. CDR3 DNA: TGTGCCAGCAGTGGCCTGCAAGGGGGCCTCTACGAGCAGTACTTC.